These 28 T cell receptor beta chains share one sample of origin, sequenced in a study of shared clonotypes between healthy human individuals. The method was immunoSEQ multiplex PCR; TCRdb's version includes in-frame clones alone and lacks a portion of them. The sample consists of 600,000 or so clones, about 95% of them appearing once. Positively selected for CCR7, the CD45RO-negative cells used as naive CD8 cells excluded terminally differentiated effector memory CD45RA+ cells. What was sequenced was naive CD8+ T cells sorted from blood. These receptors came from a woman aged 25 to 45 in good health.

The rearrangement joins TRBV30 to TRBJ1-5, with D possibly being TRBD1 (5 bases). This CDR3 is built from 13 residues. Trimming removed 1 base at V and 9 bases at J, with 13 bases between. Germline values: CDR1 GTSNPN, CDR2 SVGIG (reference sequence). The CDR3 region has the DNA TGTGCCTGGAGTGATCTAGGGGTCGGGCCCCAGCATTTT. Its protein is CAWSDLGVGPQHF.

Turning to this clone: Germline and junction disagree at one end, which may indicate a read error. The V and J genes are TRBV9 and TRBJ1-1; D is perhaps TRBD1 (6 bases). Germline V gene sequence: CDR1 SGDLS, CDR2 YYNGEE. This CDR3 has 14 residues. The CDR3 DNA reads TGTGCCAGCAACGTAGGGGGGACGAACACTGAAGCTTTCTTT. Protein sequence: CASNVGGTNTEAFF.

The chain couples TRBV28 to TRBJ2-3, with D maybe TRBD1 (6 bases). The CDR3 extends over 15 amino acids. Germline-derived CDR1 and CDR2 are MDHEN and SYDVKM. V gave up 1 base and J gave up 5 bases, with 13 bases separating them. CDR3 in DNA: TGTGCCAGCAGTTTATTCAGGGGCCCGGGAGATACGCAGTATTTT. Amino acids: CASSLFRGPGDTQYF.

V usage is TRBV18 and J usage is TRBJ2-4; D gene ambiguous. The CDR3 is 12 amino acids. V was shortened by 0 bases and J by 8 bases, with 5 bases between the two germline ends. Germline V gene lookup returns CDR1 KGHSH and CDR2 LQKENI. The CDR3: CASSPPSDIQYF. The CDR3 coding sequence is TGTGCCAGCTCACCACCGAGTGACATTCAGTACTTC.

Written as DNA, the CDR3 is TGTGCCAGCAGTGTACTAGCGGCCAGCAATGAGCAGTTCTTC. It translates to CASSVLAASNEQFF. The chain links TRBV2 to TRBJ2-1, with 8 positions matching TRBD2. The junction had 5 bases not matched to a gene; V was cut back by 4 bases and J by 6 bases. Germline V gives CDR1 SNHLY, CDR2 FYNNEI. The CDR3 is made up of 14 amino acids.

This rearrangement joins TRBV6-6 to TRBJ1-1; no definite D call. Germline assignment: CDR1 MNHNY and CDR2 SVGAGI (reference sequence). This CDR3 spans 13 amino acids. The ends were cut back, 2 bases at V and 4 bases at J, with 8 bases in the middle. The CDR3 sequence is CASSYGGPTEAFF. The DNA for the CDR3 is TGTGCCAGCAGTTACGGTGGGCCCACTGAAGCTTTCTTT.

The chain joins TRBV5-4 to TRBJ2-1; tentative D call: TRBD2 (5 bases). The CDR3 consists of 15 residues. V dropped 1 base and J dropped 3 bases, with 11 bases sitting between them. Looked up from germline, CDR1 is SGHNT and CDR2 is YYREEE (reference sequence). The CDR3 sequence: CASSLWERVYNEQFF. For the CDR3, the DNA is TGTGCCAGCAGCTTGTGGGAGAGGGTCTACAATGAGCAGTTCTTC.

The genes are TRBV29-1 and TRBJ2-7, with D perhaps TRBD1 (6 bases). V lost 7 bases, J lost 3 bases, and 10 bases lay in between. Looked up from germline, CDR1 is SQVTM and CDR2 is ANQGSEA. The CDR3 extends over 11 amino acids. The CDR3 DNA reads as TGCAGCGGATACAGGGACTACGAGCAGTACTTC. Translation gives CSGYRDYEQYF.

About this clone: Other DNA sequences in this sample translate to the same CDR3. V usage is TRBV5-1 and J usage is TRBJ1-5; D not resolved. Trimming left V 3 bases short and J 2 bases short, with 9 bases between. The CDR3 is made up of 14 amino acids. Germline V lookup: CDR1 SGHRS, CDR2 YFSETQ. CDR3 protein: CASSWEGGNQPQHF. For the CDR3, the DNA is TGCGCCAGCAGCTGGGAGGGCGGCAATCAGCCCCAGCATTTT.

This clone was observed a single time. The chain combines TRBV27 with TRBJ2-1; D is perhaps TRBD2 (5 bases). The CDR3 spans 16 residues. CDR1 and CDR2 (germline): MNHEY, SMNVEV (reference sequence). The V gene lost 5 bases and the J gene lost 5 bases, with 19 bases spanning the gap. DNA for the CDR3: TGTGCCAGCAGTCCTGGACCGGGGTACCGAGACAATGAGCAGTTCTTC. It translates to CASSPGPGYRDNEQFF.

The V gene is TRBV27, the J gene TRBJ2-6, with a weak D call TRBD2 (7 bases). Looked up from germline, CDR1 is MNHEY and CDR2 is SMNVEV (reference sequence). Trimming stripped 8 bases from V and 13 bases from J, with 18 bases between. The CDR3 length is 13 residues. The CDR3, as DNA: TGTGCCAGCGCGGGGGCCCCCGGTACTGTCCTGACTTTC. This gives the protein CASAGAPGTVLTF.

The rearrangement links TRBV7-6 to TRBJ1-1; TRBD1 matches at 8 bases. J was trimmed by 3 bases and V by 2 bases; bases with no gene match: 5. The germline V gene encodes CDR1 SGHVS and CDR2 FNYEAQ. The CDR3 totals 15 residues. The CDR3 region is CASSLLTDRDTEAFF. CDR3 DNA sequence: TGTGCCAGCAGCTTATTGACGGACAGGGACACTGAAGCTTTCTTT.

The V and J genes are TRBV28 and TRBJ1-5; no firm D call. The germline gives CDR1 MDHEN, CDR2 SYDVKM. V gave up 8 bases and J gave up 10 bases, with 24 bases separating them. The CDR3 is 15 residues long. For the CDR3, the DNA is TGTGCCAGCGACGCTCACTTAAACCGGTGGTTCCCCCAGCATTTT. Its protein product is CASDAHLNRWFPQHF.

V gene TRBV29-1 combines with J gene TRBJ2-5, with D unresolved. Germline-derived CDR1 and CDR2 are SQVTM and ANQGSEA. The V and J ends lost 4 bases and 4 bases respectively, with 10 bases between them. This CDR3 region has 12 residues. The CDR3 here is CSVGVAGETQYF. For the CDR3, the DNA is TGCAGCGTTGGAGTGGCAGGAGAGACCCAGTACTTC. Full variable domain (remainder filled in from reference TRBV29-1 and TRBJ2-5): SAVISQKPSRDICQRGTSLTIQCQVDSQVTMMFWYRQQPGQSLTLIATANQGSEATYESGFVIDKFPISRPNLTFSTLTVSNMSPEDSSIYLCSVGVAGETQYFGPGTRLLVL.

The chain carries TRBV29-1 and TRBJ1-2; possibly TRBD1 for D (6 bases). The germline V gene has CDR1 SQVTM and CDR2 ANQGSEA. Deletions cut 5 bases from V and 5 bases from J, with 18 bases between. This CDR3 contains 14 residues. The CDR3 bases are TGCAGCGTTTCAAGACAGGCTCAGGGGTATGGCTACACCTTC. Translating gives CSVSRQAQGYGYTF.

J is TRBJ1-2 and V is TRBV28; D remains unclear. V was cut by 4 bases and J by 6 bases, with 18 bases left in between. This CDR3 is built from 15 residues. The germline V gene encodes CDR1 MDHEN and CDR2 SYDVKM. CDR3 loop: CASSSEPGALHGYTF. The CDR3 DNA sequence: TGTGCCAGCAGTTCAGAGCCGGGAGCTCTCCATGGCTACACCTTC.

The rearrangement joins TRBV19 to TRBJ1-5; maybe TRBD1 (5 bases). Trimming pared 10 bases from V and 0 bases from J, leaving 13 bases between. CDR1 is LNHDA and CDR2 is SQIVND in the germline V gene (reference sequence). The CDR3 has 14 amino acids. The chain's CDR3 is CATRRDDSNQPQHF. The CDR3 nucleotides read TGTGCCACCAGGAGGGACGATAGCAATCAGCCCCAGCATTTT.

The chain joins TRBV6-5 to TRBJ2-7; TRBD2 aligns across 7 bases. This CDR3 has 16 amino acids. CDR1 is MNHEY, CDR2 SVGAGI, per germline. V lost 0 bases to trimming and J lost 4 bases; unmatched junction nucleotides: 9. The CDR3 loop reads CASSYSIGLAAYEQYF. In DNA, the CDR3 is TGTGCCAGCAGTTACTCGATAGGCCTAGCGGCTTACGAGCAGTACTTC.

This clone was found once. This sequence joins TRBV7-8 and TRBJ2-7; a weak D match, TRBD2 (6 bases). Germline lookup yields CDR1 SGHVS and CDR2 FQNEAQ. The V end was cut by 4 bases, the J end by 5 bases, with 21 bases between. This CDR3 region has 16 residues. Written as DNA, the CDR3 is TGTGCCAGCAGCTCAATATTGTCGGGGGTCGTGGACGAGCAGTACTTC. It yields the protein CASSSILSGVVDEQYF.

CDR3 loop: CASVSGRPYNEQFF. CDR3 in DNA: TGCGCCAGCGTCAGCGGGAGGCCCTACAATGAGCAGTTCTTC. The chain combines TRBV10-2 with TRBJ2-1; 9 nucleotides match TRBD2. This CDR3 has 14 residues. Germline assignment: CDR1 WSHSY and CDR2 SAAADI. V gave up 8 bases and J gave up 2 bases; unmatched junction bases: 4.

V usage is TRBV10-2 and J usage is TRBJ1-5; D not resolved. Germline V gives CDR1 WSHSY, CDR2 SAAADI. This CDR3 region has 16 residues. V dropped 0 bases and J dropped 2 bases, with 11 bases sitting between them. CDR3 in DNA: TGCGCCAGCAGTGAGTCGGTAGGGCTCGGCAATCAGCCCCAGCATTTT. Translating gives CASSESVGLGNQPQHF.

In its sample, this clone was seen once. The CDR3 protein is CASSYSQGGQETQYF. The CDR3 DNA reads as TGTGCCAGCAGTTACTCACAGGGGGGCCAGGAGACCCAGTACTTC. V usage is TRBV6-5 and J usage is TRBJ2-5, with 8 positions matching TRBD1. The CDR3 has 15 residues. V was pared by 0 bases and J by 5 bases, with 5 bases of the junction left unmatched. Germline values: CDR1 MNHEY, CDR2 SVGAGI.

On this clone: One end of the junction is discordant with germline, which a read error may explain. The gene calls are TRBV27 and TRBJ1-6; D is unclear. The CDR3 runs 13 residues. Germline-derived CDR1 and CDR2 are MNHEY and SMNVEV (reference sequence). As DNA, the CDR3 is TGTGCCAGCAGTTTATCCCCTAATACACCCCTCCACTTT. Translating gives CASSLSPNTPLHF.

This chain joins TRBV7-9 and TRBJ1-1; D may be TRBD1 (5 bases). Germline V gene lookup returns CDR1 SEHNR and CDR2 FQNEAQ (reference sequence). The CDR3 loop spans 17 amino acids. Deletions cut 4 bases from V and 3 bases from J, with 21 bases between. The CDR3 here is CASSSAWGGTRDTEAFF. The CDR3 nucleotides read TGTGCCAGCAGCTCGGCCTGGGGGGGGACGAGGGACACTGAAGCTTTCTTT. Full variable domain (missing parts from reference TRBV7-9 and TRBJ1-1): DTGVSQNPRHKITKRGQNVTFRCDPISEHNRLYWYRQTLGQGPEFLTYFQNEAQLEKSRLLSDRFSAERPKGSFSTLEIQRTEQGDSAMYLCASSSAWGGTRDTEAFFGQGTRLTVV.

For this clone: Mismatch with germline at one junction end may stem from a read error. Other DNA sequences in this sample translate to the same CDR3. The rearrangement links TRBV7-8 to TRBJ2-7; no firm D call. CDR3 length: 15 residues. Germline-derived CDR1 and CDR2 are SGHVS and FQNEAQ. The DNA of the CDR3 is TGTGCCAGCAGCTTAGGACGGTCGAGCTCCTACGAGCAGTATTTC. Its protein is CASSLGRSSSYEQYF.

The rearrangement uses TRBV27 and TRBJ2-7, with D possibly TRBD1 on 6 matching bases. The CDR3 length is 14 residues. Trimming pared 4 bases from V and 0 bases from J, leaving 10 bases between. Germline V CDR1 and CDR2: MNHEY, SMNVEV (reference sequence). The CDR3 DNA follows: TGTGCCAGCAGTTGGGCAGGGGACTCCTACGAGCAGTACTTC. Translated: CASSWAGDSYEQYF.

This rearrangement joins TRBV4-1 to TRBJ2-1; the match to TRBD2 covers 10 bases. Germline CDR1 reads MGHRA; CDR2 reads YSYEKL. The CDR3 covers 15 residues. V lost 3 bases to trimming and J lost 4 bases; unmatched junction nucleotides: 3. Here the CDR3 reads CASSHASGSYNEQFF. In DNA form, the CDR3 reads TGCGCCAGCAGCCATGCTAGCGGGAGTTACAATGAGCAGTTCTTC.

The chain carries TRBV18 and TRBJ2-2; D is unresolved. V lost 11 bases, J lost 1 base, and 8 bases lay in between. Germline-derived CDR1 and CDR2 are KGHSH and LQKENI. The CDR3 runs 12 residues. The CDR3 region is CAVQKNTGELFF. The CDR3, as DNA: TGTGCCGTCCAAAAGAACACCGGGGAGCTGTTTTTT.